This T cell receptor beta chain was observed in a study of T cell responses to AZD1222 COVID-19 vaccine (dated by TCRdb to about 2021). Regarding the study in general: AZD1222 recipients given second doses at about 4 weeks or at about 12 weeks were pooled, since spike-specific TCR depth and breadth were not found to differ between the two schedules. TCR sequencing covered 230 or so trial participants: 207 given two doses of AZD1222 and 26 given two doses of MenACWY control vaccine. Enrollment into the trials was organized by age into subgroups of 18-55, 56-69 and 70-plus years, and those subgroups contained about 160, 30 and 59 TCR-sequenced participants, respectively. Overall results and qualifications from the work: Conclusions about previously exposed vaccinees are limited, since just 6 or 7 AZD1222 recipients were seropositive for SARS-CoV-2 at baseline. The 56-69-year group was small, and its depth increase did not reach significance, likely because of low power. Most participants were white British and females outnumbered males, and the authors suggested that clonal diversity may have been underestimated. Because no day 14 peak-response samples were available, repertoires were characterized only after the peak T cell response. After two AZD1222 doses, spike-specific TCR breadth and depth were significantly higher than at day 0 and than in MenACWY recipients. Nearly half of unique spike-specific TCRs reportedly recognized epitopes outside regions mutated in the B.1.351 and B.1.1.7 variants. Vaccine-associated CD4 TCRs spanned the whole spike protein, with dominant responses in regions 160-218 and 743-854.

The junction shows trimming of 4 bases on V and 5 bases on J, and the gene matches do not reach 6 bases of it. There are 14 amino acids in the CDR3, from cysteine to phenylalanine inclusive. The DNA shown is the 42-base CDR3, in frame from base 1. Looking up the germline V gene yields CDR1 SGDLS and CDR2 YYNGEE. With regard to this clone: Its antigen target is currently unknown. No base quality information exists; no much larger clone differs at one position.

The CDR3 regions of human TCRbeta chains were analyzed by immunosequencing. Processing in the source paper ran as follows. Repertoire TCRs were checked for matches against a reference library of SARS-CoV-2-specific TCRs that had been generated using the MIRA antigen-specificity platform. Breadth was defined as the fraction of unique TCRs that were SARS-CoV-2-associated. Depth was defined as the fraction of total T cells that were SARS-CoV-2-associated. Each spike-specific TCR was assigned to its reactive spike region and to a CD4 or CD8 class using the MIRA data. Log10-transformed breadth and depth values were compared by one-way ANOVA with Sidak's multiple comparisons tests. This is the immuneACCESS table as TCRdb keeps it, with only in-frame sequences that have V and J called. A part of the clones is gone; compared with another copy, unresolved V genes explain less than half, and the rest is unexplained. V and J calls and clone size follow that table, whereas D and trimming were derived from the DNA. For this sample there are some 140,000 clones; around 93% appear just once. The top ten clones comprise 2.8% of the sample.

The time point label for this specimen denotes: baseline before first vaccination. Vaccinee samples were obtained from the UK trials COV001 and COV002, which included a single-blind randomized controlled phase 2/3 trial of AZD1222 (ChAdOx1 nCoV-19) in healthy adults. For TCRbeta chain sequencing, PBMC samples from trial participants were taken at day 0 and at day 28 after the second dose. The TCR comes from an adult in good health. This chain joins TRBV9 to TRBJ2-7, with TRBD1 identical over 10 junction bases. Sequenced here: peripheral blood, sampled on day 0 of AZD1222 vaccination. This receptor carries the CDR3 CASSPGTGVHEQYF. The nucleotide sequence reads as follows: TGTGCCAGCAGCCCCGGGACAGGGGTCCACGAGCAGTACTTC.